This TCR beta chain came from a study of T cell responses to AZD1222 COVID-19 vaccine. Findings and limits, study-wide: A rise in Spike-specific TCR breadth and depth followed two AZD1222 doses. The donor cohort was predominantly white British with a female majority, and clonal diversity may have been underestimated. There were vaccine-associated CD4 TCRs across spike, dominant at 160-218 and 743-854.

Assay used: immunoSEQ multiplex PCR; TCRdb lists only in-frame clones, some missing. The data hold about 170,000 clones, with around nine tenths observed a single time. As for this clone: Antigen unknown.

Pooled together were second doses at about 4 or about 12 weeks. Germline CDR1 is LNHDA and CDR2 is SQIVND (reference sequence). The CDR3 loop spans 18 amino acids. V lost 7 bases, J lost 6 bases, and 20 bases stayed unmatched. V is TRBV19 and J is TRBJ1-1; 10 positions match TRBD1. The sequencing used peripheral blood, collected 28 days after the second AZD1222 dose. The TCR was taken from an adult who received the AZD1222 COVID-19 vaccine. The CDR3 reads CASKGARVDRGKLPEAFF. In nucleotides, the CDR3 is TGTGCCAGTAAGGGGGCAAGGGTGGACAGGGGGAAACTACCTGAAGCTTTCTTT.